What follows are 7 T cell receptor beta chains derived from one specimen sequenced in a study of T cells in Graves' hyperthyroidism and ophthalmopathy. RNA transcripts gave rise to amplified TCR beta CDR3 regions. In the first-round RT-PCR of the TCR CDR3, the HTBI primer set was used. TCRdb fed the multiplex PCR reads into MiXCR, producing one record per CDR3 protein. This sample carries just under 750,000 distinct CDR3 sequences, 35% of them seen once, and the ten largest clones take 31%. The sequenced sample was blood. Every receptor here comes from a woman between 40 and 55 years old with Graves' hyperthyroidism.

This rearrangement joins TRBV10-3 to TRBJ2-3; D ambiguous. In germline, CDR1 is ENHRY, CDR2 SYGVKD. V dropped 4 bases and J dropped 2 bases, with 7 bases sitting between them. The CDR3 loop spans 13 amino acids. CDR3 sequence: CAISALSTDTQYF. The CDR3 DNA is TGTGCCATCAGTGCTCTATCCACAGATACGCAGTATTTT.

This clonotype was recorded once. Being one base from a much bigger clone, this may be a read error. The CDR3 is CAGSLGTVPYEQYF. The CDR3 coding sequence is TGTGCCGGCAGCTTGGGGACGGTTCCCTACGAGCAGTACTTC. The V call is TRBV5-6, the J call TRBJ2-7; D could derive from TRBD1 or TRBD2 (5 bases each). This CDR3 has 14 amino acids. The germline V gene encodes CDR1 SGHDT and CDR2 YYEEEE.

This clonotype was seen just once. This chain connects TRBV10-3 to TRBJ2-2, with unresolved D. The CDR3 covers 16 residues. Germline loops: CDR1 ENHRY, CDR2 SYGVKD. V shed 10 bases and J shed 1 base, with 19 bases lying between them. The CDR3 protein is CASRPRTDLNTGELFF. For the CDR3, the DNA is TGTGCCAGCAGACCCCGGACGGATTTGAACACCGGGGAGCTGTTTTTT.

About this clonotype itself: The junction differs from germline at one of its ends, possibly a read error. This chain connects TRBV10-1 to TRBJ2-7; possible D gene TRBD2, 6 bases. Germline CDR1 is WNHNN and CDR2 is SYGVQD (reference sequence). This CDR3 has 15 amino acids. The CDR3 nucleotides read TGTGCCAGCACTAGCCCAGGACTCATACTCTACGAGCAGTACTTC. Its protein product is CASTSPGLILYEQYF.

The chain employs TRBV7-2 and TRBJ2-7; 8 positions match TRBD1. Germline values: CDR1 SGHTA, CDR2 FQGNSA. The CDR3 has 15 residues. The J segment lost 6 bases and the V segment lost 5 bases, leaving 12 bases of the junction unmatched. The chain's CDR3 is CASSQEWGTGGEQYF. CDR3 nucleotide sequence: TGTGCCAGCAGCCAAGAATGGGGTACAGGGGGCGAGCAGTACTTC.

This clonotype was seen a handful of times. A read error is possible here, since a much larger clone lies one base away. The chain links TRBV19 to TRBJ1-2; possibly TRBD1 for D (5 bases). Germline V CDR1 and CDR2: LNHDA, SQIVND (reference sequence). V was clipped by 10 bases and J by 4 bases, with 10 bases between them. The CDR3 is 11 amino acids. CDR3: CATGTAYGYTF. The CDR3 DNA sequence: TGTGCCACCGGGACGGCCTATGGCTACACCTTC. The whole variable domain, filled in from reference TRBV19 and TRBJ1-2, reads DGGITQSPKYLFRKEGQNVTLSCEQNLNHDAMYWYRQDPGQGLRLIYYSQIVNDFQKGDIAEGYSVSREKKESFPLTVTSAQKNPTAFYLCATGTAYGYTFGSGTRLTVV.

A word on this clonotype: This may come from a read error, since a much larger clone is one base off. This chain uses TRBV7-2 with TRBJ1-5; 12 bases match TRBD1. V trimming: 4 bases; J trimming: 4 bases; junction bases outside the gene matches: 8. CDR1 is SGHTA and CDR2 is FQGNSA in the germline V gene. CDR3 size: 17 residues. The CDR3 DNA reads TGTGCCAGCAGCTCAGGGACAGGGGGCGAAGGTAATCAGCCCCAGCATTTT. Its translation: CASSSGTGGEGNQPQHF.